These 11 T cell receptor beta chains originate from one sample sequenced in a study of blood T cell repertoires in COVID-19. Produced via immunoSEQ multiplex PCR; TCRdb's table is partial and in-frame only. The table lists roughly 280,000 clones, approximately 86% of them singletons. Input material: peripheral blood. The receptor set was obtained from a man aged 40-49 years with active or convalescent COVID-19.

J is TRBJ1-5 and V is TRBV19; 10 positions agree with TRBD1. Germline values: CDR1 LNHDA, CDR2 SQIVND (reference sequence). V was pared by 7 bases and J by 6 bases, with 12 bases of the junction left unmatched. This CDR3 has 16 amino acids. CDR3 in DNA: TGTGCCAGTACTGGGGACAGGGGAGTAGCGAGTCAGCCCCAGCATTTT. Amino acids: CASTGDRGVASQPQHF.

This clone was detected only a few times. The J gene is TRBJ2-3, the V gene TRBV11-2, with D tentatively TRBD1 (6 bases). The CDR3 totals 16 residues. Germline CDR1 and CDR2: SGHAT and FQNNGV. Between the trimmed V and J ends, which lost 1 base and 6 bases, there was a span of 17 bases. Here the CDR3 reads CASSLGPAGARDTQYF. CDR3 coding DNA: TGTGCCAGCAGCTTAGGACCGGCAGGGGCCCGGGATACGCAGTATTTT.

The V gene is TRBV2, the J gene TRBJ2-3; 7 bases line up with TRBD1. The CDR3 loop spans 12 amino acids. With 8 bases clipped from V and 5 bases from J, the junction kept 4 bases outside the gene matches. Germline CDR1 and CDR2: SNHLY and FYNNEI. The CDR3 is CASRPGGDTQYF. The CDR3, as DNA: TGTGCCAGCCGCCCAGGGGGAGATACGCAGTATTTT.

With regard to this clone: A much larger clone differs from this one at a single base, so this may be a read error. The chain links TRBV30 to TRBJ2-7, with TRBD2 identical over 9 bases. This CDR3 has 15 amino acids. Germline V CDR1 and CDR2: GTSNPN, SVGIG (reference sequence). This CDR3 is CAGSGAGGRVDEQYF. Written as DNA, the CDR3 is TGTGCCGGGAGTGGGGCGGGGGGGAGGGTCGACGAGCAGTACTTC.

The chain combines TRBV4-1 with TRBJ1-1; a possible D gene is TRBD1 (6 bases). This CDR3 contains 15 residues. Germline-derived CDR1 and CDR2 are MGHRA and YSYEKL. Deletions cut 1 base from V and 2 bases from J, with 11 bases between. The CDR3, as DNA: TGCGCCAGCAGCCAAGTCGCAGGGGATAACACTGAAGCTTTCTTT. This codes for CASSQVAGDNTEAFF.

This clone was detected only a few times. The chain combines TRBV11-2 with TRBJ1-6; D is perhaps TRBD1 (5 bases). The ends were cut back, 0 bases at V and 9 bases at J, with 15 bases in the middle. This CDR3 region has 16 residues. CDR1 is SGHAT and CDR2 is FQNNGV in the germline V gene. The CDR3 region is CASSLEPDSYSSPLHF. The CDR3 DNA is TGTGCCAGCAGCTTAGAACCCGACAGTTACTCTTCACCCCTCCACTTT.

This chain links TRBV2 with TRBJ1-3, with no clear D. V was pared by 7 bases and J by 5 bases, with 12 bases between. In germline, CDR1 is SNHLY, CDR2 FYNNEI. This CDR3 has 13 residues. The CDR3 protein is CASTEGRRNTIYF. In DNA, the CDR3 is TGTGCCAGCACCGAGGGCCGACGAAACACCATATATTTT.

CDR3 nucleotide sequence: TGCGCCAGCAGCCCACTAGCAGGGAGCAATCAGCCCCAGCATTTT. It codes for CASSPLAGSNQPQHF. The chain combines TRBV5-1 with TRBJ1-5; a weak D match, TRBD1 (5 bases). The CDR3 consists of 15 residues. V lost 4 bases and J lost 1, with 12 bases in between. Germline assignment: CDR1 SGHRS and CDR2 YFSETQ.

This rearrangement joins TRBV6-5 to TRBJ1-2; tentative D call: TRBD1 (6 bases). The CDR3 loop spans 14 amino acids. Between the trimmed V and J ends, which lost 5 bases and 8 bases, there was a span of 18 bases. CDR1 MNHEY and CDR2 SVGAGI come from the germline V gene. The CDR3: CASSPPTGLGGYTF. In nucleotides, the CDR3 is TGTGCCAGCAGTCCCCCAACAGGGTTAGGCGGCTACACCTTC.

The chain recombines TRBV11-3 with TRBJ2-3, with 7 bases aligning to TRBD2. The CDR3 has 14 amino acids. J gave up 2 bases and V 4 bases, and 3 bases lay outside the gene matches. Germline CDR1 SGHNT, CDR2 YENEEA. CDR3 in amino acids: CASSSAGNTDTQYF. The CDR3 DNA sequence: TGTGCCAGCAGCTCAGCGGGAAACACAGATACGCAGTATTTT.

The J gene is TRBJ1-1, the V gene TRBV5-1; D remains unclear. V was cut by 6 bases and J by 1 base, with 10 bases left in between. The V gene's germline CDR1 is SGHRS and CDR2 YFSETQ. The CDR3 loop spans 13 amino acids. The CDR3 reads CASTPPGNTEAFF. DNA of the CDR3: TGCGCCAGCACCCCTCCGGGGAACACTGAAGCTTTCTTT.